Shown below are 3 T cell receptor beta chains from a single sample sequenced in a study of regulatory T cells in long-lasting Graves disease. Stated time point: newly diagnosed GD, antithyroid drugs for less than 3 months. PBMC-derived RNA was used for the TCR library. According to the study, TCR beta libraries were built with iRepertoire HTBI primers and CDR3-region Arm-PCR. Via MiXCR, TCRdb re-called the multiplex PCR reads, giving one row per CDR3 protein. The data contain fewer than 550,000 distinct CDR3 sequences, 16% of them singletons. This sample also appeared in a second study, on T cells in Graves' hyperthyroidism and ophthalmopathy.

Sequencing was performed on peripheral blood mononuclear cells (PBMCs), taken at new diagnosis, from a patient treated with antithyroid drugs. The source is a woman under 30 with Graves disease.

This clonotype was seen ten or more times. This chain connects TRBV5-1 to TRBJ1-1; TRBD1 is a possible D gene (5 bases). V dropped 7 bases and J dropped 7 bases, with 20 bases sitting between them. The CDR3 contains 14 residues. In germline, CDR1 is SGHRS, CDR2 YFSETQ. CDR3 region: CASGKGLAENEAFF. Here the CDR3 DNA reads TGCGCCAGCGGGAAGGGACTGGCCGAAAATGAAGCTTTCTTT.

This clonotype showed up many times. This chain links TRBV27 with TRBJ2-1, with TRBD2 matching over 11 bases. CDR3 length: 16 amino acids. CDR1 and CDR2 from the germline V gene are MNHEY and SMNVEV (reference sequence). The V gene end was trimmed by 1 base and the J gene end by 4 bases; junction bases not matched to a gene: 3. The CDR3 sequence: CASSLYVAGGYNEQFF. The CDR3 nucleotides are TGTGCCAGCAGTTTATATGTAGCGGGAGGGTACAATGAGCAGTTCTTC.

This clonotype has just a few counts. The chain is built from TRBV20-1 and TRBJ1-1, with D uncertain. This CDR3 has 17 amino acids. V was clipped by 0 bases and J by 0 bases, with 17 bases between them. Per the germline V gene, CDR1 is DFQATT and CDR2 is SNEGSKA (reference sequence). This CDR3 is CSARDSKKRSMNTEAFF. The CDR3 nucleotides are TGCAGTGCTAGAGATTCCAAAAAAAGGAGCATGAACACTGAAGCTTTCTTT.